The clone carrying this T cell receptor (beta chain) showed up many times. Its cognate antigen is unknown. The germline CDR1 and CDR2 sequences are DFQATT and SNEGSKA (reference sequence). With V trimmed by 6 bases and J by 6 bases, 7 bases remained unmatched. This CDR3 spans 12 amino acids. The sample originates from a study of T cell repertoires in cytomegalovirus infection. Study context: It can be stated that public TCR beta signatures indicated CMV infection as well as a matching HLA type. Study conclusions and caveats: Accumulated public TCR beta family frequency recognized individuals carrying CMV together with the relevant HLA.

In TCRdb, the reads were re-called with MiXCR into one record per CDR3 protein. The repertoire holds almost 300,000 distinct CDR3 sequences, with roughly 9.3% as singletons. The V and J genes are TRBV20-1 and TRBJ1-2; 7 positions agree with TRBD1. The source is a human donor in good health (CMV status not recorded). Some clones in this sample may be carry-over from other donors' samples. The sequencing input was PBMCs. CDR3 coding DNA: TGCAGTGCGCGACAGGGAAGAAATGGCTACACCTTC. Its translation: CSARQGRNGYTF.